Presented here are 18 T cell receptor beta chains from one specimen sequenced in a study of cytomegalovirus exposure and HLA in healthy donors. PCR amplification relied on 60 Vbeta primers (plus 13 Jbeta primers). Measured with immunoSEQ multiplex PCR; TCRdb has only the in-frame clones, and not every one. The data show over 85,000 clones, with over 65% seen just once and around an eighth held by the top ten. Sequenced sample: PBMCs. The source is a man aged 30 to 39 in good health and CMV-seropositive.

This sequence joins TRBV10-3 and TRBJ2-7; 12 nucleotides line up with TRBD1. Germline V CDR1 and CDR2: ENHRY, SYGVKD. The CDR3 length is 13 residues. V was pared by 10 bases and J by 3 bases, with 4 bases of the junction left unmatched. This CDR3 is CATGTGGLYEQYF. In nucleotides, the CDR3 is TGTGCCACAGGGACAGGGGGCCTCTACGAGCAGTACTTC.

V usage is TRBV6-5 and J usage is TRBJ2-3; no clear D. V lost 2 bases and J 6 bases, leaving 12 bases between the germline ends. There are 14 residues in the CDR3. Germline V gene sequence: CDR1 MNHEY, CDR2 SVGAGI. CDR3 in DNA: TGTGCCAGCAGTTACGGCCAGGCTCTGGATACGCAGTATTTT. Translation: CASSYGQALDTQYF.

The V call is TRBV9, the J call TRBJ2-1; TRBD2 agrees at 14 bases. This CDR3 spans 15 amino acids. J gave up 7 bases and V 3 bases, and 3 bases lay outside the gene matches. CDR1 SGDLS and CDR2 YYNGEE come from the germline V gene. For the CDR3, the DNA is TGTGCCAGCAGCGCGGGACTAGCGGGGGCTAATGAGCAGTTCTTC. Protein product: CASSAGLAGANEQFF.

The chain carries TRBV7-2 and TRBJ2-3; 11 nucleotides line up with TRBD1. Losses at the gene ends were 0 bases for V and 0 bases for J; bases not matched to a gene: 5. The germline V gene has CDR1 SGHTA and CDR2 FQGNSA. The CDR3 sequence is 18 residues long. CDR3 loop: CASSLAGTGGFSTDTQYF. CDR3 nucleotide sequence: TGTGCCAGCAGCTTAGCGGGGACAGGGGGTTTTAGCACAGATACGCAGTATTTT.

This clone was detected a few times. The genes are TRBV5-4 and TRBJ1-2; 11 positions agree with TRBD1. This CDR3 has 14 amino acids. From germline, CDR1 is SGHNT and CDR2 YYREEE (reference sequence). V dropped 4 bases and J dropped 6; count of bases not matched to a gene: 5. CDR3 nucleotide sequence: TGTGCCAGCAGCACCGGACAGGGGGCAAATGGCTACACCTTC. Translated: CASSTGQGANGYTF.

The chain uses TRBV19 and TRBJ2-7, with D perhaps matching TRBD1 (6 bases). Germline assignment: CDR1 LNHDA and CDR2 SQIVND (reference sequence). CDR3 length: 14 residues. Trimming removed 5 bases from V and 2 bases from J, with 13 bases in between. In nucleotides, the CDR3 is TGTGCCAGTAGTCCCCGGGGACACCCCTACGAGCAGTACTTC. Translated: CASSPRGHPYEQYF. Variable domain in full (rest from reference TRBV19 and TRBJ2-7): DGGITQSPKYLFRKEGQNVTLSCEQNLNHDAMYWYRQDPGQGLRLIYYSQIVNDFQKGDIAEGYSVSREKKESFPLTVTSAQKNPTAFYLCASSPRGHPYEQYFGPGTRLTVT.

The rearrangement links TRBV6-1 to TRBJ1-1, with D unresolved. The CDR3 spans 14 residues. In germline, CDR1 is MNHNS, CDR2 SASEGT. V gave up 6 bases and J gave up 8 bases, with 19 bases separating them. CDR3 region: CASRPWLEPAEAFF. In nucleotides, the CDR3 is TGTGCCAGCAGGCCCTGGTTGGAGCCGGCCGAAGCTTTCTTT.

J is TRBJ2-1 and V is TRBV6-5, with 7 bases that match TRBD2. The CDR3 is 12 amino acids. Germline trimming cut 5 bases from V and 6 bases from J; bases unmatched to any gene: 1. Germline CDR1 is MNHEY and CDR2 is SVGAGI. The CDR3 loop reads CASSGGGNEQFF. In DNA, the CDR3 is TGTGCCAGCAGTGGGGGGGGCAATGAGCAGTTCTTC.

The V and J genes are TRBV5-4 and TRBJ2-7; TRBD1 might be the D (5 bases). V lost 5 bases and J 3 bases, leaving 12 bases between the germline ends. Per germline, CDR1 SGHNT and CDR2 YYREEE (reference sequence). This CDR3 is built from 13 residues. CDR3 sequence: CASRRKGIYEQYF. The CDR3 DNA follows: TGTGCCAGCAGACGGAAGGGGATCTACGAGCAGTACTTC. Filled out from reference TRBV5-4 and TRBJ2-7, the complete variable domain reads ETGVTQSPTHLIKTRGQQVTLRCSSQSGHNTVSWYQQALGQGPQFIFQYYREEENGRGNFPPRFSGLQFPNYSSELNVNALELDDSALYLCASRRKGIYEQYFGPGTRLTVT.

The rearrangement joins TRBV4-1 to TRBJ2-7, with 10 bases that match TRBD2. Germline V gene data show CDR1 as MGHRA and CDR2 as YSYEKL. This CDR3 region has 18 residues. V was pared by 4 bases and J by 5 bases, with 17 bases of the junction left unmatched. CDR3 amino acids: CASSPGRLFSGGQDEQYF. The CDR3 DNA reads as TGCGCCAGCAGCCCGGGACGGTTGTTTAGCGGGGGGCAGGACGAGCAGTACTTC.

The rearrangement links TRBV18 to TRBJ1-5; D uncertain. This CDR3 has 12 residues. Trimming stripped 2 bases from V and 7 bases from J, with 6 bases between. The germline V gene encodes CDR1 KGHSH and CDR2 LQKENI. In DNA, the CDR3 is TGTGCCAGCTCACCATCGGGGCAGCCCCAGCATTTT. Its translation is CASSPSGQPQHF.

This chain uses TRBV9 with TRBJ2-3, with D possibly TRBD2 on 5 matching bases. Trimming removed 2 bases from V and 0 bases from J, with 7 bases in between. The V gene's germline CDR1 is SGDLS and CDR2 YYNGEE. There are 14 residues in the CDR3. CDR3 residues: CASSVRTSTDTQYF. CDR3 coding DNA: TGTGCCAGCAGCGTCAGGACTAGCACAGATACGCAGTATTTT. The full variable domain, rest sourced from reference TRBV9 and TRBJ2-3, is DSGVTQTPKHLITATGQRVTLRCSPRSGDLSVYWYQQSLDQGLQFLIQYYNGEERAKGNILERFSAQQFPDLHSELNLSSLELGDSALYFCASSVRTSTDTQYFGPGTRLTVL.

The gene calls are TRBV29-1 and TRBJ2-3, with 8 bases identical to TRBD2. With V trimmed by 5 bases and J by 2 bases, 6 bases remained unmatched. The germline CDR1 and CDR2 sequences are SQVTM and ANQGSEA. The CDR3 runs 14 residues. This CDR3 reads CSVCLAGDTDTQYF. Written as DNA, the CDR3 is TGCAGCGTTTGCCTAGCGGGCGACACAGATACGCAGTATTTT.

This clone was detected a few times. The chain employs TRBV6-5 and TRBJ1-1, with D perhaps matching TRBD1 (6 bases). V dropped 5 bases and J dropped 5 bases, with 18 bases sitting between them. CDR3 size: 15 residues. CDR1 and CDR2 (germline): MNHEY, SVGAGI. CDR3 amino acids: CASSRTGNFNTEAFF. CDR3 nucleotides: TGTGCCAGCAGTCGCACAGGGAATTTCAATACTGAAGCTTTCTTT.

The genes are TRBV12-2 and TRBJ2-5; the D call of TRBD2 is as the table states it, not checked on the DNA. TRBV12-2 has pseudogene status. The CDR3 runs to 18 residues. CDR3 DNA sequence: TGTGCAAGTCGCTTAGCGTCCGAAATAGCGGGGGGACAAGAGACCCAGTACTTC. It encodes CASRLASEIAGGQETQYF.

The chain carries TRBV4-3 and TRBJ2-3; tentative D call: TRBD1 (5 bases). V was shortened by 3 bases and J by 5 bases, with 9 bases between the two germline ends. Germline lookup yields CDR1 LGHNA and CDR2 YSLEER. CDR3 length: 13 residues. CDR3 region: CASSQRQGDTQYF. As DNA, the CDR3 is TGCGCCAGCAGCCAGAGGCAGGGAGATACGCAGTATTTT.

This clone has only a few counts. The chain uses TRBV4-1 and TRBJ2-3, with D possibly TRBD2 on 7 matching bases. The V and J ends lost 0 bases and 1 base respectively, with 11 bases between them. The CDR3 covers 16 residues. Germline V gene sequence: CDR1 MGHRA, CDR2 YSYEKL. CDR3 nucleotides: TGCGCCAGCAGCCAAGAAGGGGGGGCGGGCACAGATACGCAGTATTTT. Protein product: CASSQEGGAGTDTQYF.

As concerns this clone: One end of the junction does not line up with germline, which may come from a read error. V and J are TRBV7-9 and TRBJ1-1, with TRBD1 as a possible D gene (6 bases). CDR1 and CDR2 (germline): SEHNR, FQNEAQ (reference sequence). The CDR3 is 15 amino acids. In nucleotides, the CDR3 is TGTTCCAGCAGCCTTACAGGGAACATGAACACTGAAGCTTTCTTT. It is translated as CSSSLTGNMNTEAFF.